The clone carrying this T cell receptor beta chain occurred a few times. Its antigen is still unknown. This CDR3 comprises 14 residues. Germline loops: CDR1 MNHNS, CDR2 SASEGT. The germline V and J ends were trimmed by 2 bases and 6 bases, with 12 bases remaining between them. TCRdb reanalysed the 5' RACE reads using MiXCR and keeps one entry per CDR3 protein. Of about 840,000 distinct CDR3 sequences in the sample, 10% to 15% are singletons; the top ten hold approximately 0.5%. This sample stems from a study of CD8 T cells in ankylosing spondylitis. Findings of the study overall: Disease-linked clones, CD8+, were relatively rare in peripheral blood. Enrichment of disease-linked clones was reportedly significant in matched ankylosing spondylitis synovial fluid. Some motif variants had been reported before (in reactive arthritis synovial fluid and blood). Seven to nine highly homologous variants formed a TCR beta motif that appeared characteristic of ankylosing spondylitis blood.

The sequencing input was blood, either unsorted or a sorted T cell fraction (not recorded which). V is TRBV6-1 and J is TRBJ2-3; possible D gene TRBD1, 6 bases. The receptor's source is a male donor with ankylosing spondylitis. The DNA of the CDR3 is TGTGCCAGCAGTGAACAGGGGATGGGTGATACGCAGTATTTT. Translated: CASSEQGMGDTQYF.